The TCR beta chain described here comes from a study of cytomegalovirus exposure and HLA in healthy donors. With respect to this clone: Its antigen remains unidentified.

PCR amplification relied on 60 Vbeta primers (plus 13 Jbeta primers). Generated by immunoSEQ multiplex PCR, the TCRdb table keeps only in-frame clones and is missing some. In total, the table holds about 160,000 clones. Findings and caveats of the study: Rarity marked most TCR sequences, yet some public TCRs occurred in many donors. A later examination showed that TCR association rates differed by HLA locus, with DRB1 most and HLA-C fewest.

The sequencing sample was made of PBMCs. This clonotype was sampled from a woman aged 55-69 years in good health and CMV-seronegative.

The CDR3 DNA reads TGTGCCAGCAGGGACTTTAGCGGGGCTGGGGATGAGCAGTTCTTC. Its translation: CASRDFSGAGDEQFF. The chain is built from TRBV2 and TRBJ2-1, with 8 bases matching TRBD2. V lost 6 bases to trimming and J lost 8 bases; unmatched junction nucleotides: 12. This CDR3 comprises 15 residues. The germline V gene has CDR1 SNHLY and CDR2 FYNNEI.